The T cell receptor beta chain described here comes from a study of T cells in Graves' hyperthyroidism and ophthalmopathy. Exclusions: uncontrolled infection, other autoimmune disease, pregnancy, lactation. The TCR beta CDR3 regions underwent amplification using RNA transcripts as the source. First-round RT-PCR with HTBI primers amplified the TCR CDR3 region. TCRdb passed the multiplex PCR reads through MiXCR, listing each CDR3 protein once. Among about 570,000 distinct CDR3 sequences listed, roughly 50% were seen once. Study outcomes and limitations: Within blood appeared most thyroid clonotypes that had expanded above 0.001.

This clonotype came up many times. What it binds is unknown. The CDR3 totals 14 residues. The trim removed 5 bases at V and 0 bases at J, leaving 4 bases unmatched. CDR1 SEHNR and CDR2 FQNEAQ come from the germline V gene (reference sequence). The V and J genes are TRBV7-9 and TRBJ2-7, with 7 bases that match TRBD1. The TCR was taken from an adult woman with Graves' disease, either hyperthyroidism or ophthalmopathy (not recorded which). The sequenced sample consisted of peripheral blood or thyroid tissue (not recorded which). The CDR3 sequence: CASSRDSTSYEQYF. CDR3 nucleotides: TGTGCCAGCAGCAGGGACAGCACCTCCTACGAGCAGTACTTC.